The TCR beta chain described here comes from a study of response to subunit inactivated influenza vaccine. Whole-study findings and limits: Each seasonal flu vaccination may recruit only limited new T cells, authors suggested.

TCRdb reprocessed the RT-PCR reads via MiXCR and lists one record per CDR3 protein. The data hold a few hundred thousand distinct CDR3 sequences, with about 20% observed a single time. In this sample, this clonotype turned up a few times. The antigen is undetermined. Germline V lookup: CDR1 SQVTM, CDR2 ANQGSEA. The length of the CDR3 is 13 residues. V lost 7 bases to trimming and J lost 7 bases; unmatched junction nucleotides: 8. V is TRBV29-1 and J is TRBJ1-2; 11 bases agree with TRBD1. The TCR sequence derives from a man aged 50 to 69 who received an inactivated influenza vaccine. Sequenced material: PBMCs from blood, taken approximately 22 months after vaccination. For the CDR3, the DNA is TGCAGCGCCACGGACAGGGGGCGCGGTGGCTACACCTTC. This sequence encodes CSATDRGRGGYTF.